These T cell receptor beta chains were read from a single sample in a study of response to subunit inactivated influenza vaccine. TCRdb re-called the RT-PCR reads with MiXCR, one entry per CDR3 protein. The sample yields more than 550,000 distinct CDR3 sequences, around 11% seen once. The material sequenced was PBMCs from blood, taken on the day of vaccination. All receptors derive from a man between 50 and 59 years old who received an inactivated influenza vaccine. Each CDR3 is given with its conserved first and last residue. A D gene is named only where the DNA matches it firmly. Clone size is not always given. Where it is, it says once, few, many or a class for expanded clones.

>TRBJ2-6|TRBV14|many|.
TGTGCCAGCAGCCAAATAGTAGGAGGCGCAGGGGCCAACGTCCTGACTTTC
CASSQIVGGAGANVLTF
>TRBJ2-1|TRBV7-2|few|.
TGTGCCAGCAGCTTAGTTGGTGGGGGCCTCAATGAGCAGTTCTTC
CASSLVGGGLNEQFF
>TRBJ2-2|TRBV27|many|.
TGTGCCAGCGGTAAAAGGACCGGGGAGCTGTTTTTT
CASGKRTGELFF
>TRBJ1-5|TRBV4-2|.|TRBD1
TGTGCCAGCAGCCAGAAACAGGGGCCGAATAGCAATCAGCCCCAGCATTTT
CASSQKQGPNSNQPQHF
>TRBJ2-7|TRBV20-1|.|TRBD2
TGCAGTGCGACCGGGACTAGCGGAATCTACGAGCAGTACTTC
CSATGTSGIYEQYF
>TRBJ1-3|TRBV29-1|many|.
TGCAGCGTTGAAGATCTTCACTCGCAGGGCTCCTCTGGAAACACCATATATTTT
CSVEDLHSQGSSGNTIYF
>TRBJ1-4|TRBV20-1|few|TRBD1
TGCAGTGCTAGACCAGGGGGAGAAACTAATGAAAAACTGTTTTTT
CSARPGGETNEKLFF
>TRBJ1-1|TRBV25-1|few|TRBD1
TGTGCCTCCGGGACAGGGTTGAGGAACACTGAAGCTTTCTTT
CASGTGLRNTEAFF
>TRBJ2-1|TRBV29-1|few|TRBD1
TGCAGCGTTGAAGAGGCACGGACAGGGAGCTCCTACAATGAGCAGTTCTTC
CSVEEARTGSSYNEQFF
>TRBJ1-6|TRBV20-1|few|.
TGCAGTGCTCAAAACAGGGATGGTTCACCCCTCCACTTT
CSAQNRDGSPLHF
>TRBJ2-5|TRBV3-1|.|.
TGTGCCAGCAGCAACGGGGTTTTGAAGACCCAGTACTTC
CASSNGVLKTQYF
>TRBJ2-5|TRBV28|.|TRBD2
TGTGCCAGCAGACCGGGACTAGCGGGGCGCAATCAAGAGACCCAGTACTTC
CASRPGLAGRNQETQYF
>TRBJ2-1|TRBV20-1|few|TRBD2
TGCAGTGCTAGAATGGCCGCCAGCGGGAGGGAGGTTGAGCAGTTCTTC
CSARMAASGREVEQFF
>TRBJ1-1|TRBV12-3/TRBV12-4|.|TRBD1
TGTGCCAGCAGTTTAGCGGCGACAGGGTATGAAGCTTTCTTT
CASSLAATGYEAFF
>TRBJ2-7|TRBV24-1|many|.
TGTGCCACCAGTGATTTGTTGAACGGTGAGCAGTACTTC
CATSDLLNGEQYF
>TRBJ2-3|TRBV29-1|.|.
TGCAGCGTTGGGGCAGCAGATACGCAGTATTTT
CSVGAADTQYF
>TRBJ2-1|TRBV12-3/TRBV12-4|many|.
TGTGCCAGCAGTTACCCGGGACGGAGGAATGAGCAGTTCTTC
CASSYPGRRNEQFF
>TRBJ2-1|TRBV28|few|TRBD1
TGTGCCAGCAGTAGTCGGACAGGGATCTACAATGAGCAGTTCTTC
CASSSRTGIYNEQFF
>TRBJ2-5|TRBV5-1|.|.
TGCGCCAGCAGCGGCGGGACAGCAGAAGAGACCCAGTACTTC
CASSGGTAEETQYF
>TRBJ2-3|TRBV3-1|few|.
TGTGCCAGCAGCCATCGACAGCGCACAGATACGCAGTATTTT
CASSHRQRTDTQYF
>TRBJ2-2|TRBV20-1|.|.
TGCAGTGCCACCTCGGATCCCGGGGAGCTGTTTTTT
CSATSDPGELFF
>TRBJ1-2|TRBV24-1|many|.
TGTGCCACCAGTGATTTGTGGGGATTTGGCTACACCTTC
CATSDLWGFGYTF
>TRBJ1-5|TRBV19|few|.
TGTGCCAGTAGCCTGAGGACTTTTCGTAGCAATCAGCCCCAGCATTTT
CASSLRTFRSNQPQHF
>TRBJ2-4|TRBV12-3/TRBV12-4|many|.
TGTGCCAGCAGTCTGGGACGGCTGCAAAACATTCAGTACTTC
CASSLGRLQNIQYF
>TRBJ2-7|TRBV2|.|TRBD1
TGTGCCAGCAGATCCGGGACAGCCTACGAGCAGTACTTC
CASRSGTAYEQYF
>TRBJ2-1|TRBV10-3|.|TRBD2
TGTGCCATCACCAGTGGGACTAGCGATGAGCAGTTCTTC
CAITSGTSDEQFF
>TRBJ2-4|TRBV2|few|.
TGTGCCAGCAGTGAAATCTATGGGGGGGCCAAAAACATTCAGTACTTC
CASSEIYGGAKNIQYF
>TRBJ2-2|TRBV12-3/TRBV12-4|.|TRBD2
TGTGCCAGCAGTTTATGGGAGGGCACCGGGGAGCTGTTTTTT
CASSLWEGTGELFF
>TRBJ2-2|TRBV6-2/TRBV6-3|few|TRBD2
TGTGCCAGCAGAGAGGGACTAGCGGCGAACACCGGGGAGCTGTTTTTT
CASREGLAANTGELFF
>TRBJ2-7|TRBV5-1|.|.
TGCGCCAGCAGTTTGATCCCCGGTGGGCAGAGCTCCTACGAGCAGTACTTC
CASSLIPGGQSSYEQYF
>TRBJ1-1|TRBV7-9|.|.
TGTGCCAGCAGCGCTGGAGGGGACGGGAACACTGAAGCTTTCTTT
CASSAGGDGNTEAFF
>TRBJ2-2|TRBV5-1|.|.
TGCGCCAGCAGCTTGGCCTTACAGGCCAGGGTGTCTCCCGGGGAGCTGTTTTTT
CASSLALQARVSPGELFF
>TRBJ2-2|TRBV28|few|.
TGTGCCAGCAGCTCGTGGTCCAAGGCGAACACCGGGGAGCTGTTTTTT
CASSSWSKANTGELFF
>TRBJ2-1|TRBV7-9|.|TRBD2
TGTGCCAGCAGCCCGGTGACTAGCGCCGCTTACAATGAGCAGTTCTTC
CASSPVTSAAYNEQFF
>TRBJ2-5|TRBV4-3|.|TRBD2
TGCGCCAGCAGCGAAGGGCCTAGCGGGGCTCAAGAGACCCAGTACTTC
CASSEGPSGAQETQYF
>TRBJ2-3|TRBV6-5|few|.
TGTGCCAGCAGTTACTCGGGGCGCACAGATACGCAGTATTTT
CASSYSGRTDTQYF